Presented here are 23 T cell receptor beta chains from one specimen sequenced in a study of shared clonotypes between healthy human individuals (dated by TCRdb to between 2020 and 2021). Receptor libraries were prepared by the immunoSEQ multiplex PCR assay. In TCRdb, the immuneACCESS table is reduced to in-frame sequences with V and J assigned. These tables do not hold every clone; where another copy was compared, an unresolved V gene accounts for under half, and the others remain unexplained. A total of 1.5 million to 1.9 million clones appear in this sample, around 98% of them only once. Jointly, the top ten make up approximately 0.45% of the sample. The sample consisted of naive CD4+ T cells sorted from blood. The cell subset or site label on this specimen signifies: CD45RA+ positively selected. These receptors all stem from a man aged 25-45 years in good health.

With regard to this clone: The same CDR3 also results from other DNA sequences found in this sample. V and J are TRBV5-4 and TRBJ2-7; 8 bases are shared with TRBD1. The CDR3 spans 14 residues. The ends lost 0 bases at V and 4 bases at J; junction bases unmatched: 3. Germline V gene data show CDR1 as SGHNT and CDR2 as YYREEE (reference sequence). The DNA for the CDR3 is TGTGCCAGCAGCTTGGGGACAGGGATTTACGAGCAGTACTTC. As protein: CASSLGTGIYEQYF.

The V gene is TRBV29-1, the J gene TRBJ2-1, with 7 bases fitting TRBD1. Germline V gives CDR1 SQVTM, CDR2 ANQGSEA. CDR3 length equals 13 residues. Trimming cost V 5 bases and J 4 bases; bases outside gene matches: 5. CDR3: CSVPGQHYNEQFF. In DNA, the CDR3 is TGCAGCGTTCCGGGACAGCATTACAATGAGCAGTTCTTC.

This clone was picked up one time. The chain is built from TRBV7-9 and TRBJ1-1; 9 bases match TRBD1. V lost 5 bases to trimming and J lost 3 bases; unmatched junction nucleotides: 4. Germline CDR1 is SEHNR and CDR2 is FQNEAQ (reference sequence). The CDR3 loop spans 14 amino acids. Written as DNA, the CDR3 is TGTGCCAGCAGCCTCCGGACAGGGGACACTGAAGCTTTCTTT. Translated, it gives CASSLRTGDTEAFF.

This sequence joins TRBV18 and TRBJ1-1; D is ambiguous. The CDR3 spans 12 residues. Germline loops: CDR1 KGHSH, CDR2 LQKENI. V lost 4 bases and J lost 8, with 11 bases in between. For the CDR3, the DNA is TGTGCCAGCTCACAATCAGGAGGGGAAGCTTTCTTT. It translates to CASSQSGGEAFF.

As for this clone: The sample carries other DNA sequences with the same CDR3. The CDR3 DNA follows: TGTGCCAGCAGCTTAGAAAGGACAGATACGCAGTATTTT. This translates into CASSLERTDTQYF. This chain uses TRBV7-8 with TRBJ2-3; no definite D call. The CDR3 is 13 amino acids. The germline V and J ends were trimmed by 1 base and 3 bases, with 5 bases remaining between them. The V gene's germline CDR1 is SGHVS and CDR2 FQNEAQ.

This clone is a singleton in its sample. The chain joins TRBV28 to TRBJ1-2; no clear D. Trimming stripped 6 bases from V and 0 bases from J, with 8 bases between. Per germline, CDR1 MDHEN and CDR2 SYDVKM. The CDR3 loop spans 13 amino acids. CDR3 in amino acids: CASRAGPNYGYTF. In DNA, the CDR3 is TGTGCCAGCAGGGCTGGACCTAACTATGGCTACACCTTC.

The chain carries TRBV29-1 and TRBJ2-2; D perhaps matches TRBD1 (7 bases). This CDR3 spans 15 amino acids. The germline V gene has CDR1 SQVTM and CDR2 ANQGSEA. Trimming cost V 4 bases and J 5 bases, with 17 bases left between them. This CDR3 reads CSVGLQGRKTGELFF. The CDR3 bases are TGCAGCGTTGGTCTACAGGGGAGGAAAACCGGGGAGCTGTTTTTT.

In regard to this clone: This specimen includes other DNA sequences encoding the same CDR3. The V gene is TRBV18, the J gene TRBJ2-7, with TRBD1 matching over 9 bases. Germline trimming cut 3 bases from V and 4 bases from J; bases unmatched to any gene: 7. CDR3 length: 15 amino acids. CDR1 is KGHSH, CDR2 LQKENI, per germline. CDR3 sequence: CASSPAGTGLYEQYF. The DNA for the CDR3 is TGTGCCAGCTCACCGGCAGGGACAGGGCTGTACGAGCAGTACTTC.

In DNA, the CDR3 is TGTGCCAGCAGCCAAGGGAAAGGACTTCCTAGCACAGATACGCAGTATTTT. The encoded protein is CASSQGKGLPSTDTQYF. The gene calls are TRBV14 and TRBJ2-3; D might be TRBD2 (5 bases). Deletions cut 1 base from V and 0 bases from J, with 14 bases between. The CDR3 runs 17 residues. Germline-derived CDR1 and CDR2 are SGHDN and FVKESK. The full variable domain, with the rest looked up from reference TRBV14 and TRBJ2-3, is EAGVTQFPSHSVIEKGQTVTLRCDPISGHDNLYWYRRVMGKEIKFLLHFVKESKQDESGMPNNRFLAERTGGTYSTLKVQPAELEDSGVYFCASSQGKGLPSTDTQYFGPGTRLTVL.

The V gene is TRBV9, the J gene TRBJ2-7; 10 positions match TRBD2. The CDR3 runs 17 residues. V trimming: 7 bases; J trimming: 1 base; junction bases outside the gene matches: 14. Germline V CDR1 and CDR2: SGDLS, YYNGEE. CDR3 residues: CASPPLGSGRASYEQYF. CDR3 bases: TGTGCCAGCCCCCCTCTTGGCAGCGGGAGGGCTTCCTACGAGCAGTACTTC.

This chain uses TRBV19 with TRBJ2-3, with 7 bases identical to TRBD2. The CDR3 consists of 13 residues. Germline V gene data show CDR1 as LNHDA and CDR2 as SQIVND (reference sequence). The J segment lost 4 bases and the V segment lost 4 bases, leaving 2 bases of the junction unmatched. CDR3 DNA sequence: TGTGCCAGTAGTAGCGGGAGAGCAGATACGCAGTATTTT. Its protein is CASSSGRADTQYF.

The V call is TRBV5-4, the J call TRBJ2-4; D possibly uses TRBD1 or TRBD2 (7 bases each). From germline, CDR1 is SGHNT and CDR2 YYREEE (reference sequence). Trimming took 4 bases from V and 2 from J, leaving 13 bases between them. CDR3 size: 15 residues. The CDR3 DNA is TGTGCCAGCAGCCACAGGGGAGGGACCAAAAACATTCAGTACTTC. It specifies CASSHRGGTKNIQYF.

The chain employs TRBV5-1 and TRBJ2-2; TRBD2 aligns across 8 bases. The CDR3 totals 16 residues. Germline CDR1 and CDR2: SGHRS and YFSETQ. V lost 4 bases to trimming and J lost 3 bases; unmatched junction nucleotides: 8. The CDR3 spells CASSRDSGTYTGELFF. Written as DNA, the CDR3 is TGCGCCAGCAGCCGGGATAGCGGGACCTACACCGGGGAGCTGTTTTTT.

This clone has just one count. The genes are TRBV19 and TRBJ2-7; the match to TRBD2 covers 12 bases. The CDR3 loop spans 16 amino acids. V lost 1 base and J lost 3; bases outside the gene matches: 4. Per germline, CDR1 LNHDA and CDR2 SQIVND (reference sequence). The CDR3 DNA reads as TGTGCCAGTAGTATAGCTGGACTAGCGGGACGCTACGAGCAGTACTTC. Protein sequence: CASSIAGLAGRYEQYF.

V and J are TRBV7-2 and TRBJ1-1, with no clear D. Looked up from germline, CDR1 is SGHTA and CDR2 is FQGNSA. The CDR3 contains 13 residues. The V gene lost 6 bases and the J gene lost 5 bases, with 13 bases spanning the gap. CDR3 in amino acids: CASRYQRETEAFF. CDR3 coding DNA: TGTGCCAGCAGATATCAGCGGGAGACTGAAGCTTTCTTT.

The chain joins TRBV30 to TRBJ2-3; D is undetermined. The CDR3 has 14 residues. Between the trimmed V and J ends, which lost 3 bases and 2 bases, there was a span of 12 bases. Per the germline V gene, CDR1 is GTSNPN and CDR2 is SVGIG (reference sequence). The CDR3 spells CAWSEIPITDTQYF. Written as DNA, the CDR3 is TGTGCCTGGAGCGAGATCCCAATCACAGATACGCAGTATTTT.

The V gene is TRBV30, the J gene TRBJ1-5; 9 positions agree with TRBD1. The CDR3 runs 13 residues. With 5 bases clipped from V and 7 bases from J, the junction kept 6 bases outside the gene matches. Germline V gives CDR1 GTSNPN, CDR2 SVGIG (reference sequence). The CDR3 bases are TGTGCCTGGGGTACAGGGGGCGGACAGCCCCAGCATTTT. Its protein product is CAWGTGGGQPQHF.

CDR3 DNA: TGCGCCAGCAGCTTGGCGTTTGCGGGACGGTCGAACACCGGGGAGCTGTTTTTT. Translating it yields CASSLAFAGRSNTGELFF. This chain uses TRBV5-1 with TRBJ2-2, with D maybe TRBD2 (6 bases). This CDR3 is built from 18 residues. The V end lost 0 bases, the J end lost 0 bases, and 15 bases lay between the germline ends. Per germline, CDR1 SGHRS and CDR2 YFSETQ.

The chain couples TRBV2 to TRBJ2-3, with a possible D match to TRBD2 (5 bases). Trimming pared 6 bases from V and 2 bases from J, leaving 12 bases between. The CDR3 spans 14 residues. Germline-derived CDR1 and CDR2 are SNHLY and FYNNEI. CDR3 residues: CASREVHSTDTQYF. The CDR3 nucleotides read TGTGCCAGCAGGGAGGTACATTCCACAGATACGCAGTATTTT. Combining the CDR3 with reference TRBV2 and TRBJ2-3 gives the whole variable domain EPEVTQTPSHQVTQMGQEVILRCVPISNHLYFYWYRQILGQKVEFLVSFYNNEISEKSEIFDDQFSVERPDGSNFTLKIRSTKLEDSAMYFCASREVHSTDTQYFGPGTRLTVL.

The CDR3 DNA reads as TGTGCCAGCGGAGGTGAAGGTTGGGATACGCAGTATTTT. Its translation: CASGGEGWDTQYF. The V gene is TRBV2, the J gene TRBJ2-3, with a weak D call TRBD2 (5 bases). Germline CDR1 is SNHLY and CDR2 is FYNNEI. CDR3 length: 13 residues. V was shortened by 8 bases and J by 6 bases, with 15 bases between the two germline ends.

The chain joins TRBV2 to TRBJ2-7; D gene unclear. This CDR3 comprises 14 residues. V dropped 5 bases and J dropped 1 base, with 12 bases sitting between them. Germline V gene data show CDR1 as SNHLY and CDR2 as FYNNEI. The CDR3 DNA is TGTGCCAGCAGTAAGATCGTCGGGTCCTACGAGCAGTACTTC. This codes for CASSKIVGSYEQYF. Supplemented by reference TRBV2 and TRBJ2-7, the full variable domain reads EPEVTQTPSHQVTQMGQEVILRCVPISNHLYFYWYRQILGQKVEFLVSFYNNEISEKSEIFDDQFSVERPDGSNFTLKIRSTKLEDSAMYFCASSKIVGSYEQYFGPGTRLTVT.

CDR3 DNA: TGTGCCAGCAGCTACAGGGGGGGCAATCAGCCCCAGCATTTT. Translation gives CASSYRGGNQPQHF. The chain is built from TRBV7-2 and TRBJ1-5; 8 nucleotides line up with TRBD1. The ends lost 4 bases at V and 2 bases at J; junction bases unmatched: 1. Germline V gene sequence: CDR1 SGHTA, CDR2 FQGNSA. The CDR3 runs to 14 residues. Supplemented by reference TRBV7-2 and TRBJ1-5, the full variable domain reads GAGVSQSPSNKVTEKGKDVELRCDPISGHTALYWYRQSLGQGLEFLIYFQGNSAPDKSGLPSDRFSAERTGGSVSTLTIQRTQQEDSAVYLCASSYRGGNQPQHFGDGTRLSIL.

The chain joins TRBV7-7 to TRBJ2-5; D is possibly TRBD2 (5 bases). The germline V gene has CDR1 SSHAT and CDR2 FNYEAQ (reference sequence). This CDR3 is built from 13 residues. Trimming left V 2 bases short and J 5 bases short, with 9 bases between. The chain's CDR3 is CASSLRGLETQYF. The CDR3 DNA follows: TGTGCCAGCAGCTTACGCGGGTTGGAGACCCAGTACTTC. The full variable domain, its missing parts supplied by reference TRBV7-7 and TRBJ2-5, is GAGVSQSPRYKVTKRGQDVTLRCDPISSHATLYWYQQALGQGPEFLTYFNYEAQPDKSGLPSDRFSAERPEGSISTLTIQRTEQRDSAMYRCASSLRGLETQYFGPGTRLLVL.